A single sample gave rise to the 23 T cell receptor beta chains below, sequenced in a study of regulatory T cells in long-lasting Graves disease (dated by TCRdb to the early 2020s). In light of the paper, this sample's time point label describes: newly diagnosed GD, antithyroid drugs for less than 3 months. For both TCR sequencing and RNA sequencing, RNA was extracted from PBMCs using TRIzol. Receptor amplification or capture employed multiplex PCR. Sequencing was performed on an Illumina HiSeq 4000. To build TCR beta libraries, CDR3 regions were amplified by Arm-PCR using iRepertoire HTBI primers. The public reads were reanalyzed by TCRdb: fastp trimming at Q25, MiXCR alignment, in-frame beta chains only. All rows with the same CDR3 protein become a single entry with the most common DNA and genes. This sample comprises fewer than 500,000 distinct CDR3 sequences, roughly 17% of them detected only once. Of the sample, about 12% falls within the top ten clones.

Another study also made use of these data, one on T cells in Graves' hyperthyroidism and ophthalmopathy.

The sequences come from peripheral blood mononuclear cells (PBMCs), collected at new diagnosis, from a patient treated with antithyroid drugs. These receptors were collected from a man aged 40-50 years with Graves disease. Donor details come from another sample of the same person, matched by shared clones.

This clonotype was recorded many times. The chain has TRBV11-2 and TRBJ2-1; D gene unclear. V dropped 1 base and J dropped 5 bases, with 12 bases sitting between them. CDR3 length: 15 residues. Germline CDR1 and CDR2: SGHAT and FQNNGV. CDR3 sequence reads: CASSLGPGPDNEQFF. The CDR3 bases are TGTGCCAGCAGCTTAGGTCCTGGCCCCGACAATGAGCAGTTCTTC.

This clonotype was seen repeatedly, ten times or more. This chain uses TRBV20-1 with TRBJ1-1; 11 bases agree with TRBD1. Germline V gene sequence: CDR1 DFQATT, CDR2 SNEGSKA (reference sequence). After removal of 3 bases from V and 0 bases from J, the junction contained 9 bases not matched to a gene. This CDR3 has 17 residues. CDR3 loop: CSARAGTGGRMNTEAFF. The CDR3 DNA reads TGCAGTGCTAGGGCCGGGACAGGGGGTCGGATGAACACTGAAGCTTTCTTT.

The chain uses TRBV19 and TRBJ2-1; 8 positions agree with TRBD2. V lost 8 bases and J lost 11; bases outside the gene matches: 14. Germline V gene lookup returns CDR1 LNHDA and CDR2 SQIVND (reference sequence). The CDR3 has 14 residues. CDR3 coding DNA: TGTGCCAGTCGTCGGGAGGGAATTACAATGAAGCAGTTCTTC. Residues: CASRREGITMKQFF.

The chain is built from TRBV28 and TRBJ1-3; D gene ambiguous. Trimming took off 7 bases at V and 0 bases at J, with 13 bases between the two ends. Germline values: CDR1 MDHEN, CDR2 SYDVKM. The CDR3 is 15 residues long. CDR3 sequence: CASTRVGNSGNTIYF. The DNA for the CDR3 is TGTGCCAGCACCCGGGTTGGGAACTCTGGAAACACCATATATTTT.

V is TRBV29-1 and J is TRBJ1-1; D call uncertain. Trimming took 8 bases from V and 1 from J, leaving 11 bases between them. The CDR3 has 12 residues. The germline V gene has CDR1 SQVTM and CDR2 ANQGSEA. The CDR3 nucleotides read TGCAGCTCCCGGGTCGGGAACACTGAAGCTTTCTTT. It codes for CSSRVGNTEAFF.

This clonotype was seen many times. This sequence joins TRBV6-5 and TRBJ1-1; D is unclear. The CDR3 spans 14 residues. Between the trimmed V and J ends, which lost 1 base and 2 bases, there was a span of 8 bases. CDR1 is MNHEY and CDR2 is SVGAGI in the germline V gene. Here the CDR3 DNA reads TGTGCCAGCAGTTACTTGGGCAGCAACACTGAAGCTTTCTTT. This gives the protein CASSYLGSNTEAFF.

This clonotype came up a few times. The chain employs TRBV24-1 and TRBJ2-3; D perhaps matches TRBD1 (5 bases). Germline V gene sequence: CDR1 KGHDR, CDR2 SFDVKD. Between the trimmed V and J ends, which lost 1 base and 5 bases, there was a span of 18 bases. The CDR3 has 17 residues. CDR3 in DNA: TGTGCCACCAGTGATTTTAGGACGGACATCAAGGAAGATACGCAGTATTTT. Residues: CATSDFRTDIKEDTQYF.

The rearrangement joins TRBV6-5 to TRBJ1-1, with no clear D. Trimming removed 2 bases from V and 5 bases from J, with 12 bases in between. This CDR3 has 14 amino acids. The germline V gene encodes CDR1 MNHEY and CDR2 SVGAGI. In nucleotides, the CDR3 is TGTGCCAGCAGTTACCCCGGCCTGGGGACTGAAGCTTTCTTT. This codes for CASSYPGLGTEAFF.

The sample holds many counts of this clonotype. The rearrangement uses TRBV7-2 and TRBJ2-7; D is perhaps TRBD2 (6 bases). CDR1 is SGHTA, CDR2 FQGNSA, per germline. The CDR3 sequence is 16 residues long. The V end lost 5 bases, the J end lost 0 bases, and 17 bases lay between the germline ends. The CDR3 spells CASSKRLGLASYEQYF. The CDR3 nucleotides are TGTGCCAGCAGCAAACGGTTGGGACTGGCCTCCTACGAGCAGTACTTC.

On this clonotype: A much bigger clone sits one base away, suggesting this may be a read error. The chain employs TRBV30 and TRBJ1-3; D is unclear. This CDR3 region has 15 residues. The V end lost 4 bases, the J end lost 3 bases, and 16 bases lay between the germline ends. Germline lookup yields CDR1 GTSNPN and CDR2 SVGIG (reference sequence). CDR3 DNA sequence: TGTGCCTGGAAAGACGAACGGGGAAGTGGAAACACCATATATTTT. Protein product: CAWKDERGSGNTIYF.

As to this clonotype: One base separates it from a far larger clone, so it is likely a read error. V is TRBV11-2 and J is TRBJ2-1; D is possibly TRBD2 (5 bases). The J call may be in error: the DNA end matches TRBJ2-7 better. The CDR3 totals 18 residues. Per germline, CDR1 SGHAT and CDR2 FQNNGV. Written as DNA, the CDR3 is TGTGCCAGCAGCTCGGGAAGTGGTTGGGCAGGCCTACGGGGCGAGCAGTACTTC. Amino acid sequence: CASSSGSGWAGLRGEQYF.

This clonotype was counted ten times or more. The chain combines TRBV30 with TRBJ2-7; D possibly corresponds to TRBD1 (6 bases). CDR3 length: 12 amino acids. CDR1 and CDR2 from the germline V gene are GTSNPN and SVGIG (reference sequence). Trimming removed 5 bases at V and 0 bases at J, with 8 bases between. The CDR3 region has the DNA TGTGCCTGGGGACAGAGCTCCTACGAGCAGTACTTC. Residues: CAWGQSSYEQYF.

The chain uses TRBV29-1 and TRBJ2-6, with a tentative D call TRBD1 (6 bases). V was trimmed by 1 base and J by 2 bases, leaving 6 bases between them. The CDR3 consists of 14 residues. CDR1 is SQVTM and CDR2 is ANQGSEA in the germline V gene. DNA for the CDR3: TGCAGCGTTGAAGGGGGGCCTGGGGCCAACGTCCTGACTTTC. Translation: CSVEGGPGANVLTF.

At least ten counts were recorded for this clonotype. The chain uses TRBV28 and TRBJ2-7; D assignment may be TRBD1 or TRBD2 (6 bases each). CDR1 and CDR2 from the germline V gene are MDHEN and SYDVKM. The CDR3 is 12 residues long. Trimming left V 8 bases short and J 4 bases short, with 12 bases between. The CDR3 DNA reads TGTGCCAGCCTTAGGGGGGATTACGAGCAGTACTTC. It codes for CASLRGDYEQYF. The variable domain in full, completed from reference TRBV28 and TRBJ2-7, reads DVKVTQSSRYLVKRTGEKVFLECVQDMDHENMFWYRQDPGLGLRLIYFSYDVKMKEKGDIPEGYSVSREKKERFSLILESASTNQTSMYLCASLRGDYEQYFGPGTRLTVT.

To note about this clonotype: Since a much larger clone is just one base distant, this may be a read error. The CDR3 region has the DNA TGTGCCAGCAGCTTCAGCCGGGACTTGGTCGGTCGCGAGCAGTACTTC. Amino acid sequence: CASSFSRDLVGREQYF. V gene TRBV7-8 combines with J gene TRBJ2-7, with a possible D match to TRBD2 (6 bases). Germline V CDR1 and CDR2: SGHVS, FQNEAQ. There are 16 residues in the CDR3. V was pared by 3 bases and J by 6 bases, with 21 bases between.

On this clonotype itself: Likely a read error: the CDR3 ends without its conserved phenylalanine or tryptophan. The limits of the CDR3 on the DNA are not certain, so only TCRdb's listed CDR3 is given. J is TRBJ2-7 and V is TRBV7-9; the table names TRBD1, a call not compared with the DNA. The CDR3 extends over 13 residues, inclusive of both ends. Per germline, CDR1 SEHNR and CDR2 FQNEAQ (reference sequence). The CDR3 loop reads CASSLETGDEHRI.

This clonotype was counted only a few times. The genes are TRBV5-1 and TRBJ1-6; D gene ambiguous. The CDR3 is made up of 14 amino acids. Trimming shortened V by 4 bases and J by 0 bases, and 5 bases separated the two germline ends. CDR1 is SGHRS and CDR2 is YFSETQ in the germline V gene. CDR3 in amino acids: CASSASSYNSPLHF. Here the CDR3 DNA reads TGCGCCAGCAGCGCGAGCTCCTATAATTCACCCCTCCACTTT.

This clonotype was recorded at least ten times. CDR3 sequence (DNA): TGCGCCAGCAGTGTTACTAACGGTGCGAACACCGGGGAGCTGTTTTTT. Translated, it gives CASSVTNGANTGELFF. The chain combines TRBV10-2 with TRBJ2-2; D is uncertain. V lost 4 bases and J 0 bases, leaving 12 bases between the germline ends. This CDR3 has 16 residues. Germline V gene data show CDR1 as WSHSY and CDR2 as SAAADI.

Many counts were recorded for this clonotype. V is TRBV4-1 and J is TRBJ2-5; 9 bases map to TRBD2. The CDR3 is made up of 14 amino acids. V gave up 4 bases and J gave up 2 bases; unmatched junction bases: 2. Germline V gives CDR1 MGHRA, CDR2 YSYEKL. CDR3 DNA: TGCGCCAGCAGCCCGGCGGGAGGGCAAGAGACCCAGTACTTC. Encoded protein: CASSPAGGQETQYF.

This clonotype was observed many times. The chain recombines TRBV19 with TRBJ2-5, with D unresolved. The germline V gene encodes CDR1 LNHDA and CDR2 SQIVND (reference sequence). The CDR3 spans 15 residues. V lost 6 bases to trimming and J lost 0 bases, with 14 bases between them. The CDR3 DNA sequence: TGTGCCAGTAGGGGATCGGCAAACTACCAAGAGACCCAGTACTTC. Protein product: CASRGSANYQETQYF.

This chain connects TRBV3-1 to TRBJ1-6, with 7 bases that match TRBD1. Germline V gene data show CDR1 as LGHDT and CDR2 as YNNKEL (reference sequence). With V trimmed by 6 bases and J by 7 bases, 3 bases remained unmatched. This CDR3 is 13 amino acids long. The CDR3: CASRTGPNSPLHF. CDR3 sequence (DNA): TGTGCCAGCAGGACAGGGCCAAATTCACCCCTCCACTTT.

The chain uses TRBV19 and TRBJ2-1, with 8 bases fitting TRBD2. V was clipped by 7 bases and J by 8 bases; unmatched bases: 13. The CDR3 contains 15 residues. Germline V gene data show CDR1 as LNHDA and CDR2 as SQIVND (reference sequence). CDR3 bases: TGTGCCAGTACCCGACTGAGCGGGAGTATGTATGAGCAGTTCTTC. This encodes CASTRLSGSMYEQFF. The variable domain in full, with the rest retrieved from reference TRBV19 and TRBJ2-1, is DGGITQSPKYLFRKEGQNVTLSCEQNLNHDAMYWYRQDPGQGLRLIYYSQIVNDFQKGDIAEGYSVSREKKESFPLTVTSAQKNPTAFYLCASTRLSGSMYEQFFGPGTRLTVL.

This clonotype showed up many times. The chain recombines TRBV30 with TRBJ1-2; D is perhaps TRBD1 (5 bases). This CDR3 has 12 residues. The V end lost 1 base, the J end lost 4 bases, and 7 bases lay between the germline ends. Germline CDR1 is GTSNPN and CDR2 is SVGIG (reference sequence). CDR3 sequence: CAWSGQIYGYTF. The CDR3 region has the DNA TGTGCCTGGAGTGGACAGATCTATGGCTACACCTTC. Filled out from reference TRBV30 and TRBJ1-2, the complete variable domain reads SQTIHQWPATLVQPVGSPLSLECTVEGTSNPNLYWYRQAAGRGLQLLFYSVGIGQISSEVPQNLSASRPQDRQFILSSKKLLLSDSGFYLCAWSGQIYGYTFGSGTRLTVV.